The T cell receptor beta chain under discussion was sequenced for a study of blood T cell repertoires in COVID-19. The overall study: Sites in the United States, Italy and Spain provided acute and convalescent COVID-19 samples. Sources were T cells, B-cell-depleted T cells, or PBMCs; the material itself was cDNA or gDNA.

Germline V gene lookup returns CDR1 MDHEN and CDR2 SYDVKM. The CDR3 has 17 residues. With V trimmed by 4 bases and J by 4 bases, 9 bases remained unmatched. The assay was immunoSEQ multiplex PCR, and TCRdb's table has in-frame clones only and misses some. The sample holds tens of thousands of clones; more than 65% are singletons and the top ten take more than 55%. The sequenced sample consisted of peripheral blood. The chain couples TRBV28 to TRBJ2-1, with 11 positions matching TRBD2. The TCR comes from a man older than 75 with acute or convalescent COVID-19. The CDR3 nucleotides read TGTGCCAGCAGTTCCGGGAGGCGACTAGCGGGGTACAATGAGCAGTTCTTC. This gives the protein CASSSGRRLAGYNEQFF.